These 21 T cell receptor beta chains came from one sample sequenced in a study of kidney transplant recipient with SARS-CoV-2 infection. Each CDR3 protein gets one entry after TCRdb re-called the reads with MiXCR. In the table there are about 240,000 distinct CDR3 sequences, 29% of which are singletons. The starting material was a blood sample, obtained at baseline and between days 110 and 120 from a kidney transplant recipient. The receptors come from a male patient aged 30 to 39 who had COVID-19 and was a kidney transplant recipient. Some of the T cells may derive from the graft donor.

About this clonotype: This CDR3 fails to terminate in the conserved phenylalanine or tryptophan, so it likely reflects a read error. The V call is TRBV19, the J call TRBJ2-5; D may be TRBD1 or TRBD2 (5 bases each). This CDR3 contains 15 residues. Germline V gene sequence: CDR1 LNHDA, CDR2 SQIVND (reference sequence). V lost 4 bases to trimming and J lost 0 bases, with 12 bases between them. The CDR3: CASSTAGTYQETQYS. Here the CDR3 DNA reads TGTGCCAGTAGTACCGCAGGGACGTACCAAGAGACCCAGTACTCC.

As to this clonotype: This may be a read error, as it is one base from a much larger clone. The genes are TRBV12-3 or TRBV12-4 and TRBJ2-7, with 10 bases aligning to TRBD2. The J call is doubtful: the DNA matches TRBJ2-5 better. CDR3 length: 18 residues. The CDR3 DNA reads as TGTGCCAGCAGTTTAGGGGGGGGGACTAGCGAGGTGCAAGAGACCCAGTACTTC. It is translated as CASSLGGGTSEVQETQYF.

The gene calls are TRBV7-9 and TRBJ1-1; perhaps TRBD1 as D (6 bases). The CDR3 loop spans 12 amino acids. The germline V and J ends were trimmed by 5 bases and 6 bases, with 10 bases remaining between them. Germline CDR1 is SEHNR and CDR2 is FQNEAQ (reference sequence). The CDR3 nucleotides are TGTGCCAGCAGCCTAGGGACATCTGAAGCTTTCTTT. Translation gives CASSLGTSEAFF.

This clonotype has at least ten counts. The chain is built from TRBV4-2 and TRBJ2-2, with 8 bases that match TRBD2. The CDR3 runs 16 residues. Germline V CDR1 and CDR2: LGHNA, YNFKEQ. V was pared by 0 bases and J by 6 bases, with 6 bases of the junction left unmatched. The CDR3 reads CASSQDGTRFSGELFF. The CDR3 DNA reads as TGTGCCAGCAGCCAAGATGGGACTAGATTCTCCGGGGAGCTGTTTTTT.

Remarks on this clonotype: A much larger clone lies one base from this, so it may be a read error. V and J are TRBV18 and TRBJ1-3, with D possibly matching TRBD1 (5 bases). CDR3 size: 18 residues. Deletions cut 1 base from V and 0 bases from J, with 16 bases between. CDR1 is KGHSH, CDR2 LQKENI, per germline. CDR3 protein: CASSPLRVEVDSGNTIYF. As DNA, the CDR3 is TGTGCCAGCTCACCACTCAGGGTCGAGGTTGACTCTGGAAACACCATATATTTT.

This clonotype was seen ten or more times. This sequence joins TRBV6-4 and TRBJ1-2; D is uncertain. The CDR3 totals 17 residues. The germline CDR1 and CDR2 sequences are MRHNA and SNTAGT. V was pared by 5 bases and J by 4 bases, with 23 bases between. CDR3 in amino acids: CASSRDGSHGKTYGYTF. The CDR3 DNA is TGTGCCAGCAGTAGAGATGGCTCACACGGAAAGACCTATGGCTACACCTTC.

This clonotype was observed at least ten times. This rearrangement joins TRBV7-7 to TRBJ1-2; no firm D call. The CDR3 runs 17 residues. The germline V and J ends were trimmed by 5 bases and 4 bases, with 23 bases remaining between them. Germline V gives CDR1 SSHAT, CDR2 FNYEAQ (reference sequence). The CDR3 region is CASSGRTKCRKTYGYTF. CDR3 DNA sequence: TGTGCCAGCAGCGGACGTACTAAGTGCCGAAAGACCTATGGCTACACCTTC.

This clonotype was picked up many times. The V and J genes are TRBV25-1 and TRBJ1-2; no clear D. CDR1 is MGHDK and CDR2 is SYGVNS in the germline V gene. The CDR3 is 17 amino acids. Trimming stripped 5 bases from V and 4 bases from J, with 23 bases between. The CDR3 loop reads CASSSRRELGKTYGYTF. The CDR3, as DNA: TGTGCCAGCAGTTCGCGCCGAGAACTGGGAAAGACCTATGGCTACACCTTC.

This clonotype was observed at least ten times. In nucleotides, the CDR3 is TGTGCCAGCCTAGCTTTAGAGGATATCAGCTCCTACAATGAGCAGTTCTTC. Its protein is CASLALEDISSYNEQFF. The V call is TRBV28, the J call TRBJ2-1; a weak D match, TRBD2 (5 bases). CDR1 MDHEN and CDR2 SYDVKM come from the germline V gene. The CDR3 contains 17 residues. The germline V and J ends were trimmed by 8 bases and 0 bases, with 20 bases remaining between them.

This clonotype was picked up many times. The rearrangement uses TRBV3-1 and TRBJ1-1; no clear D gene. Looked up from germline, CDR1 is LGHDT and CDR2 is YNNKEL (reference sequence). The CDR3 runs to 17 residues. Trimming removed 5 bases from V and 4 bases from J, with 23 bases in between. CDR3 nucleotide sequence: TGTGCCAGCAGCTACGTGGATCCCATTTCAATTCGCACTGAAGCTTTCTTT. Its protein is CASSYVDPISIRTEAFF.

About this clonotype itself: A much bigger clone sits one base away, suggesting this may be a read error. No conserved phenylalanine or tryptophan ends this CDR3, so it is likely a read error. The rearrangement uses TRBV14 and TRBJ1-1, with D unclear. V was clipped by 4 bases and J by 6 bases, with 12 bases between them. The CDR3 has 13 amino acids. Germline assignment: CDR1 SGHDN and CDR2 FVKESK. CDR3 region: CASSLPGPAEAFV. Written as DNA, the CDR3 is TGTGCCAGCAGCCTGCCGGGTCCCGCTGAAGCTTTCGTT.

This clonotype was seen ten or more times. J is TRBJ1-2 and V is TRBV18; D is unclear. Trimming removed 3 bases at V and 4 bases at J, with 9 bases between. CDR3 length equals 13 residues. In germline, CDR1 is KGHSH, CDR2 LQKENI. The CDR3 loop reads CASSPQDFYGYTF. The DNA of the CDR3 is TGTGCCAGCTCACCCCAGGACTTCTATGGCTACACCTTC.

The table lists this clonotype with a count of one. This likely stems from a read error, as it lies one base from a far larger clone. The chain recombines TRBV6-8 with TRBJ1-6, with D possibly TRBD1 on 5 matching bases. Germline-derived CDR1 and CDR2 are MNHGY and SAAAGT. The CDR3 loop spans 13 amino acids. In DNA form, the CDR3 reads TGTGCCAGCAGCTCTCGGGGCGGTTCACCCCCCCACTTT. Protein sequence: CASSSRGGSPPHF.

This clonotype has ten or more counts. The chain employs TRBV7-6 and TRBJ1-6, with 10 bases identical to TRBD1. V shed 4 bases and J 5 bases; nucleotides not matched to a gene: 8. CDR3 length: 17 amino acids. The germline V gene encodes CDR1 SGHVS and CDR2 FNYEAQ. The CDR3 reads CASSSRQGARHNSPLHF. The CDR3 nucleotides read TGTGCCAGCAGCTCAAGACAGGGGGCAAGGCATAATTCACCCCTCCACTTT. Full variable domain (remainder filled in from reference TRBV7-6 and TRBJ1-6): GAGVSQSPRYKVTKRGQDVALRCDPISGHVSLYWYRQALGQGPEFLTYFNYEAQQDKSGLPNDRFSAERPEGSISTLTIQRTEQRDSAMYRCASSSRQGARHNSPLHFGNGTRLTVT.

At least ten counts were recorded for this clonotype. This sequence joins TRBV29-1 and TRBJ2-3; weak D call: TRBD1 (5 bases). CDR1 SQVTM and CDR2 ANQGSEA come from the germline V gene. This CDR3 region has 15 residues. V was clipped by 0 bases and J by 6 bases, with 16 bases between them. The DNA of the CDR3 is TGCAGCGTTGAAGACACACAACCGACAGTGGATACGCAGTATTTT. Translated, it gives CSVEDTQPTVDTQYF.

About this clonotype itself: With a much larger clone just one base away, this may be a read error. The genes are TRBV28 and TRBJ2-7; 7 bases are a match to TRBD2. CDR1 is MDHEN, CDR2 SYDVKM, per germline. The CDR3 consists of 14 residues. The CDR3 loop is CASSSPARGDEQCF. For the CDR3, the DNA is TGTGCCAGCAGTTCCCCAGCACGGGGGGACGAGCAGTGCTTC.

The chain recombines TRBV3-1 with TRBJ2-2; no clear D gene. V was pared by 5 bases and J by 5 bases, with 24 bases between. Germline loops: CDR1 LGHDT, CDR2 YNNKEL (reference sequence). CDR3 length: 18 amino acids. The CDR3 DNA follows: TGTGCCAGCAGCTCAACTGCTCCCATTTCAGGCTTGACCGGGGAGCTGTTTTTT. Translating gives CASSSTAPISGLTGELFF.

This clonotype was recorded many times. V gene TRBV3-1 combines with J gene TRBJ1-1; D remains unclear. The CDR3 totals 17 residues. Per the germline V gene, CDR1 is LGHDT and CDR2 is YNNKEL (reference sequence). V gave up 5 bases and J gave up 4 bases, with 23 bases separating them. The CDR3: CASSDTSPISIRTEAFF. DNA for the CDR3: TGTGCCAGCAGCGACACAAGTCCCATTTCAATTCGCACTGAAGCTTTCTTT.

In its sample, this clonotype was seen many times. The rearrangement uses TRBV19 and TRBJ1-5; D is unclear. V was cut by 0 bases and J by 7 bases, with 4 bases left in between. The CDR3 length is 12 residues. The germline CDR1 and CDR2 sequences are LNHDA and SQIVND (reference sequence). The CDR3 nucleotides are TGTGCCAGTAGTATAGATCACCAGCCCCAGCATTTT. Protein sequence: CASSIDHQPQHF.

This clonotype was found many times. V and J are TRBV5-3 and TRBJ2-7; D gene unclear. TRBV5-3 belongs to the ORF category, with a function that is uncertain. CDR3 length: 16 amino acids. V was clipped by 0 bases and J by 0 bases, with 13 bases between them. The CDR3 DNA reads as TGTGCCAGAAGCTTGGGTGACACATCGAGCTCCTACGAGCAGTACTTC. Amino acid sequence: CARSLGDTSSSYEQYF.

This clonotype has more than one count but fewer than ten. The V gene is TRBV7-8, the J gene TRBJ2-1, with TRBD2 matching 14 bases. V dropped 5 bases and J dropped 1; count of bases not matched to a gene: 13. This CDR3 contains 20 residues. CDR1 and CDR2 (germline): SGHVS, FQNEAQ. CDR3 in DNA: TGTGCCAGCAGCCAACGACTAGCGGGAGGGCTATTGGTGTCCTACAATGAGCAGTTCTTC. This codes for CASSQRLAGGLLVSYNEQFF.